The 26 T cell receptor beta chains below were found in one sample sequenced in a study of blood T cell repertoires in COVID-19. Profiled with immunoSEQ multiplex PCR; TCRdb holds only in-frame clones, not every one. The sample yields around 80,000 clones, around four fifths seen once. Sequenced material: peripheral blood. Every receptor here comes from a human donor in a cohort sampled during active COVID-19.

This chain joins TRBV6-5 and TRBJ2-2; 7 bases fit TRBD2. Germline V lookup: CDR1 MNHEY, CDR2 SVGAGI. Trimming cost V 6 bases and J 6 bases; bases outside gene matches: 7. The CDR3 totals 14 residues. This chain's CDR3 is CASSSGGPAGELFF. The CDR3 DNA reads TGTGCCAGCAGCTCGGGGGGTCCGGCCGGGGAGCTGTTTTTT.

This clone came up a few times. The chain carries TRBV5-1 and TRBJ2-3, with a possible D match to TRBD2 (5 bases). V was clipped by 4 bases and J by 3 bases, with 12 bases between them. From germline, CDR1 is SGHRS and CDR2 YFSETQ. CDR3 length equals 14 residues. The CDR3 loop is CASSAREGTDTQYF. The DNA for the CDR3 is TGCGCCAGCAGCGCCCGGGAAGGAACAGATACGCAGTATTTT.

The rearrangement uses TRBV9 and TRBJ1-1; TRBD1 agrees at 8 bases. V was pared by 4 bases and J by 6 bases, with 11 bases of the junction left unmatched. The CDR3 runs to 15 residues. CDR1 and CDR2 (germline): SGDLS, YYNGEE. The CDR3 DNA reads TGTGCCAGCAGCCCTTGGACAGGGAAGTTCGCTGAAGCTTTCTTT. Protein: CASSPWTGKFAEAFF.

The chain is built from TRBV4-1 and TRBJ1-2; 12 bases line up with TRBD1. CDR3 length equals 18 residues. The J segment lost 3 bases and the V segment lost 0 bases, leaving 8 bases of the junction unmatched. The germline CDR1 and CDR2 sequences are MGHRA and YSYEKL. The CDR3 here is CASSQDEGQGAQDYGYTF. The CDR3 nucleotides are TGCGCCAGCAGCCAAGACGAGGGACAGGGGGCGCAGGACTATGGCTACACCTTC.

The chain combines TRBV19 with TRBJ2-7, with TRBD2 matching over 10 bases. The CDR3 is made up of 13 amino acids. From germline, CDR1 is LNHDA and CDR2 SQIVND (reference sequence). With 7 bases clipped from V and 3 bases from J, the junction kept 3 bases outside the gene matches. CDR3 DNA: TGTGCCAGTACCGGGACTAGCGACTACGAGCAGTACTTC. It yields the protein CASTGTSDYEQYF.

CDR3 residues: CASSLQGTDEQFF. The CDR3 DNA is TGTGCCAGCAGCTTACAGGGTACCGATGAGCAGTTCTTC. This chain links TRBV5-4 with TRBJ2-1; tentatively, D is TRBD1 (6 bases). CDR3 length equals 13 residues. Trimming stripped 2 bases from V and 8 bases from J, with 11 bases between. Germline CDR1 is SGHNT and CDR2 is YYREEE (reference sequence).

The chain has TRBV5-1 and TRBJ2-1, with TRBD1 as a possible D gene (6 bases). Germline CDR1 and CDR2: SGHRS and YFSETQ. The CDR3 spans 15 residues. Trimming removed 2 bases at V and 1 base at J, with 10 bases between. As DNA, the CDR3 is TGCGCCAGCAGCTTCGGGGACATATCCTACAATGAGCAGTTCTTC. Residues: CASSFGDISYNEQFF.

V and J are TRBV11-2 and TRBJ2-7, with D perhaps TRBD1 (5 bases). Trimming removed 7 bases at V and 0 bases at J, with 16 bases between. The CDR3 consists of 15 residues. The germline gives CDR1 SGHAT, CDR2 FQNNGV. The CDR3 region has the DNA TGTGCCAGCACCGAGTTGGGGCGTAGCTCCTACGAGCAGTACTTC. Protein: CASTELGRSSYEQYF. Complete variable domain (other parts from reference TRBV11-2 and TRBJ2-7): EAGVAQSPRYKIIEKRQSVAFWCNPISGHATLYWYQQILGQGPKLLIQFQNNGVVDDSQLPKDRFSAERLKGVDSTLKIQPAKLEDSAVYLCASTELGRSSYEQYFGPGTRLTVT.

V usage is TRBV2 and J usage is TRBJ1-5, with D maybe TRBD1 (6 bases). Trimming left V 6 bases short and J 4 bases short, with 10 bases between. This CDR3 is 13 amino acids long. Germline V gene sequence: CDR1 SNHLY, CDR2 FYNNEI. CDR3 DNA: TGTGCCAGCAGAGAACAGGGAAATCAGCCCCAGCATTTT. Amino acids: CASREQGNQPQHF.

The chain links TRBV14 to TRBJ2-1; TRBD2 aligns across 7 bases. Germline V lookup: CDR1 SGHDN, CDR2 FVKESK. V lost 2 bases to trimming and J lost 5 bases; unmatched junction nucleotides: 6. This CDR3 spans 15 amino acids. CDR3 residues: CASSQPGGGNNEQFF. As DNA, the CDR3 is TGTGCCAGCAGCCAACCCGGCGGGGGTAACAATGAGCAGTTCTTC.

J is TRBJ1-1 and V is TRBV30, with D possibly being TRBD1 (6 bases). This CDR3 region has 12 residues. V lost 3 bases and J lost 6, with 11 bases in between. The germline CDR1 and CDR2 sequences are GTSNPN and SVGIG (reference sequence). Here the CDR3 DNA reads TGTGCCTGGAGACAGGGTCCCGCTGAAGCTTTCTTT. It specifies CAWRQGPAEAFF.

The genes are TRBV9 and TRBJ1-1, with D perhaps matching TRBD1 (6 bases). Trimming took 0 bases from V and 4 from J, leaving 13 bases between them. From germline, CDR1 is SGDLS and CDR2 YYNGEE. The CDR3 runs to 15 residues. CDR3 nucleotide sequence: TGTGCCAGCAGCGTAGTTGGGGGCGCGTCCACTGAAGCTTTCTTT. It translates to CASSVVGGASTEAFF.

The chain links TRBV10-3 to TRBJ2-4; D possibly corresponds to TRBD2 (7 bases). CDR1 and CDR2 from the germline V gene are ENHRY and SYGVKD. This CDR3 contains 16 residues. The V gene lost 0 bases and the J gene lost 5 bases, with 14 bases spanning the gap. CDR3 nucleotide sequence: TGTGCCATCAGTGAGTCTATTTTGCGGGGGCAAAACATTCAGTACTTC. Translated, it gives CAISESILRGQNIQYF.

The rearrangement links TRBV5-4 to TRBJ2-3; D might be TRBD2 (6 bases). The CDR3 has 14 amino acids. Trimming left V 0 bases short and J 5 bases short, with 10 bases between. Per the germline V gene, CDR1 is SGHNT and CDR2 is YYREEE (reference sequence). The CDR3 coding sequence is TGTGCCAGCAGCTTGGACTACGGGGGAGATACGCAGTATTTT. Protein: CASSLDYGGDTQYF.

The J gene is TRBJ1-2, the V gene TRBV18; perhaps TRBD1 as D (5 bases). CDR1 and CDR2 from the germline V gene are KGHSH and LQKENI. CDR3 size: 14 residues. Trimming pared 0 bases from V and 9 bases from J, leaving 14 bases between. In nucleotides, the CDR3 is TGTGCCAGCTCACCACCGTATAGGCAGGGTAGCTACACCTTC. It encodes CASSPPYRQGSYTF.

The CDR3 sequence is CATSTTSGTGGVGTGELFF. As DNA, the CDR3 is TGTGCCACCAGCACCACCTCAGGGACAGGGGGCGTGGGCACCGGGGAGCTGTTTTTT. The rearrangement uses TRBV15 and TRBJ2-2, with TRBD1 identical over 12 bases. CDR3 length: 19 residues. Germline lookup yields CDR1 LNHNV and CDR2 YYDKDF (reference sequence). J lost 4 bases, V lost 4 bases, and 13 bases had no gene match.

CDR3 sequence reads: CASSFKTSGISTDTQYF. The CDR3 nucleotides are TGTGCCAGCAGCTTCAAGACTAGTGGGATTAGCACAGATACGCAGTATTTT. This chain connects TRBV11-3 to TRBJ2-3; maybe TRBD2 (6 bases). The ends were cut back, 3 bases at V and 0 bases at J, with 16 bases in the middle. The CDR3 runs 17 residues. CDR1 and CDR2 from the germline V gene are SGHNT and YENEEA. The full variable domain, with the rest looked up from reference TRBV11-3 and TRBJ2-3, is EAGVVQSPRYKIIEKKQPVAFWCNPISGHNTLYWYLQNLGQGPELLIRYENEEAVDDSQLPKDRFSAERLKGVDSTLKIQPAELGDSAVYLCASSFKTSGISTDTQYFGPGTRLTVL.

DNA for the CDR3: TGTGCCAGCAGCCACCGAGCTAACTATGGCTACACCTTC. Its protein is CASSHRANYGYTF. V usage is TRBV3-1 (or the pseudogene TRBV3-2) and J usage is TRBJ1-2; D gene uncertain. CDR1 and CDR2 (germline): LGHDT, YNNKEL (reference sequence). This CDR3 comprises 13 residues. Trimming removed 3 bases from V and 0 bases from J, with 5 bases in between.

For the CDR3, the DNA is TGTGCCAGCAGCTTGGGACCGCGGGCTTTCTTT. It translates to CASSLGPRAFF. The V call is TRBV5-4, the J call TRBJ1-1; D ambiguous. CDR1 and CDR2 from the germline V gene are SGHNT and YYREEE (reference sequence). Between the trimmed V and J ends, which lost 0 bases and 11 bases, there was a span of 8 bases. CDR3 size: 11 residues.

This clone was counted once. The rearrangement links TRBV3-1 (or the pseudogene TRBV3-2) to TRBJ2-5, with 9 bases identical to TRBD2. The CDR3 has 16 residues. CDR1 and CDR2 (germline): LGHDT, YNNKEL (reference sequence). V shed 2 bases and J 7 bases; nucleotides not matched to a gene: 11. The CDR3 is CASSQFSGGTRGTQYF. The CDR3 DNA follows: TGTGCCAGCAGCCAATTCAGCGGGGGGACCCGTGGGACCCAGTACTTC.

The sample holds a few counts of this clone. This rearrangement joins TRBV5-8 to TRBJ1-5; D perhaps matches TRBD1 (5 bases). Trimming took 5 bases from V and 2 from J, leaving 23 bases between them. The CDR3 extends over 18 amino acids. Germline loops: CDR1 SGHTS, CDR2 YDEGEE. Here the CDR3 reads CASRFHSSGVRGNQPQHF. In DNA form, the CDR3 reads TGTGCCAGCAGGTTCCACAGTTCGGGGGTAAGGGGCAATCAGCCCCAGCATTTT. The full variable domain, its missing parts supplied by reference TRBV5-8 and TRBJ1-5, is EAGVTQSPTHLIKTRGQQATLRCSPISGHTSVYWYQQALGLGLQFLLWYDEGEERNRGNFPPRFSGRQFPNYSSELNVNALELEDSALYLCASRFHSSGVRGNQPQHFGDGTRLSIL.

The CDR3 sequence is CAIATGASSSYEQYF. DNA of the CDR3: TGTGCCATCGCGACAGGGGCGTCGAGCTCCTACGAGCAGTACTTC. The genes are TRBV10-3 and TRBJ2-7; 8 bases map to TRBD1. V lost 8 bases and J lost 0; bases outside the gene matches: 9. The CDR3 covers 15 residues. Germline lookup yields CDR1 ENHRY and CDR2 SYGVKD.

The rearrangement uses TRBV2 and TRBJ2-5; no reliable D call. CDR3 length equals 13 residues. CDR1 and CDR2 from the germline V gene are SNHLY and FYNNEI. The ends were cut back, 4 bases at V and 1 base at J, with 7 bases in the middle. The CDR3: CASSVVPQETQYF. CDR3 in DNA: TGTGCCAGCAGTGTAGTCCCCCAAGAGACCCAGTACTTC.

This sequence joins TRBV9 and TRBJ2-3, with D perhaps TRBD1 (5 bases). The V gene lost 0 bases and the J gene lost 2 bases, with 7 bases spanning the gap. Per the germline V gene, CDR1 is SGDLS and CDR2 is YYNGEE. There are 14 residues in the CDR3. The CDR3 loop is CASSVGGPTDTQYF. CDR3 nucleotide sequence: TGTGCCAGCAGCGTAGGGGGCCCCACAGATACGCAGTATTTT.

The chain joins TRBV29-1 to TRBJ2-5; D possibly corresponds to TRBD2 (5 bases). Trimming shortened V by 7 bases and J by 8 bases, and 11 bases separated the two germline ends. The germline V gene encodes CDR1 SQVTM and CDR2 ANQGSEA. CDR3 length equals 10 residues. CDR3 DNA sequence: TGCAGCGCCTGGGGAGAAACCCAGTACTTC. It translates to CSAWGETQYF.

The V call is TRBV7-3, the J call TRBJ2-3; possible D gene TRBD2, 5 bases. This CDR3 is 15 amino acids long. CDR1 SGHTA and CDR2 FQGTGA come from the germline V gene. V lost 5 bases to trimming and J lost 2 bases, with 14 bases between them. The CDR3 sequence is CASSPGSPTTDTQYF. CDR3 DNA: TGTGCCAGCAGCCCGGGGTCTCCAACCACAGATACGCAGTATTTT.